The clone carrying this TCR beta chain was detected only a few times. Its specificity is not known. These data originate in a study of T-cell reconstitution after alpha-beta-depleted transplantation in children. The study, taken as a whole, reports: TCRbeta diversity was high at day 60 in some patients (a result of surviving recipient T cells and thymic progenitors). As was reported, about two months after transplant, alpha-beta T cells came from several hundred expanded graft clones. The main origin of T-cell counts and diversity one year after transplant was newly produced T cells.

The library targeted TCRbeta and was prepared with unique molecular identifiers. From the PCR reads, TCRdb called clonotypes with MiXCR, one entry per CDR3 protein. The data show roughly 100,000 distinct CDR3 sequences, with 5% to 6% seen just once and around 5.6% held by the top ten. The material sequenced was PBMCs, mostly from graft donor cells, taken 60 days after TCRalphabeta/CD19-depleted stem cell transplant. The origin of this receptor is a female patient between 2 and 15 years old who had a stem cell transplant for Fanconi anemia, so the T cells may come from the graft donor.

The CDR3 bases are TGCAGTGCTATGGGGGGAGGGGAGACCCAGTACTTC. It is translated as CSAMGGGETQYF. V gene TRBV20-1 combines with J gene TRBJ2-5, with 7 nucleotides matching TRBD2. With V trimmed by 4 bases and J by 5 bases, 4 bases remained unmatched. Germline-derived CDR1 and CDR2 are DFQATT and SNEGSKA (reference sequence). This CDR3 is 12 amino acids long.